One and the same sample provided the 14 T cell receptor beta chains below, sequenced in a study of low-dose radiotherapy and immunotherapy resistance in tumors. Using a constant-region primer together with a V-primer adapter, TCRs were subjected to about 18 PCR cycles of amplification. TCRdb re-analysed the reads in MiXCR, keeping a single row per CDR3 protein. The repertoire holds about 47,000 distinct CDR3 sequences, with about 11% as singletons. The time point denotes: before trial treatment. This sample comprised PBMCs, obtained before treatment. The receptors stem from a female donor with ovarian cancer.

This clonotype has at least ten counts. This chain connects TRBV5-1 to TRBJ2-7, with D perhaps TRBD1 (6 bases). Per germline, CDR1 SGHRS and CDR2 YFSETQ. CDR3 length: 15 residues. Trimming took off 2 bases at V and 5 bases at J, with 17 bases between the two ends. The CDR3 sequence: CASSLTGHQSHEQYF. The CDR3 DNA reads as TGCGCCAGCAGCTTAACGGGACATCAGAGCCACGAGCAGTACTTC.

This clonotype came up a few times. The gene calls are TRBV9 and TRBJ1-6; a weak D match, TRBD1 (5 bases). Trimming shortened V by 0 bases and J by 9 bases, and 10 bases separated the two germline ends. Germline V gene sequence: CDR1 SGDLS, CDR2 YYNGEE. This CDR3 spans 14 amino acids. The CDR3 spells CASSVGGVGSPLHF. CDR3 coding DNA: TGTGCCAGCAGCGTAGGGGGGGTTGGTTCACCCCTCCACTTT.

This clonotype was counted many times. The chain employs TRBV9 and TRBJ2-7; 8 nucleotides match TRBD1. The CDR3 sequence is 15 residues long. The germline V gene encodes CDR1 SGDLS and CDR2 YYNGEE. J was trimmed by 3 bases and V by 3 bases; bases with no gene match: 8. The CDR3 region has the DNA TGTGCCAGCAGCGCGCACGGACAGGGAGGCTACGAGCAGTACTTC. Translated, it gives CASSAHGQGGYEQYF.

With respect to this clonotype: Given a far larger clone just one base away, this is likely a sequencing read error. The chain employs TRBV13 and TRBJ2-7; TRBD2 is a possible D gene (5 bases). Germline values: CDR1 PRHDT, CDR2 FYEKMQ (reference sequence). This CDR3 is built from 15 residues. This CDR3 is CASSLVPGSSNEQYF. CDR3 nucleotides: TGTGCCAGCAGCTTGGTGCCGGGGAGCTCCAACGAGCAGTACTTC.

The chain combines TRBV19 with TRBJ1-2, with 10 bases lining up with TRBD1. Germline CDR1 and CDR2: LNHDA and SQIVND (reference sequence). The CDR3 has 13 amino acids. V shed 9 bases, J shed 3 bases, and the junction held 4 bases outside the gene matches. CDR3 amino acids: CASRGTGDYGYTF. CDR3 nucleotide sequence: TGTGCCAGCCGGGGGACAGGGGACTATGGCTACACCTTC.

This clonotype occurred many times. This rearrangement joins TRBV29-1 to TRBJ1-1; no clear D. Germline CDR1 and CDR2: SQVTM and ANQGSEA. The V end was cut by 7 bases, the J end by 0 bases, with 12 bases between. The CDR3 runs to 13 residues. The CDR3 sequence: CSAHRGMNTEAFF. The CDR3 DNA reads TGCAGCGCCCACCGGGGAATGAACACTGAAGCTTTCTTT.

The sample holds many counts of this clonotype. This chain joins TRBV2 and TRBJ1-4; D remains ambiguous. CDR3 size: 12 residues. Between the trimmed V and J ends, which lost 6 bases and 5 bases, there was a span of 7 bases. Germline values: CDR1 SNHLY, CDR2 FYNNEI. CDR3 protein: CASRQLNEKLFF. The CDR3 DNA is TGTGCCAGCAGGCAGCTAAATGAAAAACTGTTTTTT.

In its sample, this clonotype was seen many times. V is TRBV7-2 and J is TRBJ1-1, with 12 bases lining up with TRBD1. V lost 3 bases to trimming and J lost 7 bases; unmatched junction nucleotides: 6. This CDR3 has 15 amino acids. Germline V gene data show CDR1 as SGHTA and CDR2 as FQGNSA. The CDR3, as DNA: TGTGCCAGCAGCTTTTGGGACAGGGGGCGTGATGAAGCTTTCTTT. This translates into CASSFWDRGRDEAFF.

This clonotype was picked up many times. This sequence joins TRBV25-1 and TRBJ2-3, with 10 bases matching TRBD2. The germline V gene has CDR1 MGHDK and CDR2 SYGVNS. The CDR3 covers 14 residues. After removal of 6 bases from V and 5 bases from J, the junction contained 5 bases not matched to a gene. In nucleotides, the CDR3 is TGTGCCAGCAGCGAGCGGGGGGGTTTAGATACGCAGTATTTT. Translated: CASSERGGLDTQYF.

This clonotype has a count of ten or more. The chain has TRBV2 and TRBJ2-1; D not resolved. V gave up 7 bases and J gave up 6 bases, with 7 bases separating them. The CDR3 covers 11 residues. Germline CDR1 is SNHLY and CDR2 is FYNNEI. CDR3 sequence (DNA): TGTGCCAGCAATGAGGCCAATGAGCAGTTCTTC. This sequence encodes CASNEANEQFF.

There are a few counts of this clonotype. The chain employs TRBV19 and TRBJ1-5; unclear D gene. CDR3 length: 15 residues. V lost 6 bases to trimming and J lost 2 bases, with 14 bases between them. The V gene's germline CDR1 is LNHDA and CDR2 SQIVND (reference sequence). The CDR3 loop is CASSPPRGGNQPQHF. CDR3 sequence (DNA): TGTGCCAGTAGCCCGCCCCGGGGTGGCAATCAGCCCCAGCATTTT.

This clonotype was found many times. The chain is built from TRBV6-2 or TRBV6-3 and TRBJ2-1; 7 bases agree with TRBD2. J gave up 6 bases and V 6 bases, and 5 bases lay outside the gene matches. This CDR3 region has 13 residues. Per germline, CDR1 MNHEY and CDR2 SVGEGT. For the CDR3, the DNA is TGTGCCAGCAGCTCCGGGGGGATCAATGAGCAGTTCTTC. Encoded protein: CASSSGGINEQFF.

This clonotype is termed medium-sized (0.01 to 0.1%). The genes are TRBV10-3 and TRBJ2-7; 7 bases are a match to TRBD1. Unmatched junction bases numbered 9, after V lost 10 bases and J lost 6 bases. The CDR3 is 12 amino acids. Germline-derived CDR1 and CDR2 are ENHRY and SYGVKD. In DNA form, the CDR3 reads TGTGCCACCGGGGACAGCTACTCCGAGCAGTACTTC. Its translation: CATGDSYSEQYF.

This clonotype was detected many times. The chain carries TRBV12-3 or TRBV12-4 and TRBJ2-3; perhaps TRBD1 as D (6 bases). The CDR3 extends over 13 amino acids. CDR3 region: CAISFQGLDTQYF. CDR3 in DNA: TGTGCTATCAGTTTCCAGGGGTTAGATACGCAGTATTTT.